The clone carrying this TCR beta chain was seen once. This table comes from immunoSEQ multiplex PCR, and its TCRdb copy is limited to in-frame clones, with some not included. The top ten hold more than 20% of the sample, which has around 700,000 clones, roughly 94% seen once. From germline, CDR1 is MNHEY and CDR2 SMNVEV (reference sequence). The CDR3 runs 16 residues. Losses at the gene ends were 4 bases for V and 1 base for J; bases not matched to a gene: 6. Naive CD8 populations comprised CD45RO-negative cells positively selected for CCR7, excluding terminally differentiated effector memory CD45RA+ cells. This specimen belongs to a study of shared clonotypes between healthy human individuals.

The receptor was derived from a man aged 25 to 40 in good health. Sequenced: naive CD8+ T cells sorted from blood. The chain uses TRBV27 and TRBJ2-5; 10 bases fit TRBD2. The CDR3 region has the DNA TGTGCCAGCAGTTCCCTAGCGGGAGAGTCCCAAGAGACCCAGTACTTC. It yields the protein CASSSLAGESQETQYF.